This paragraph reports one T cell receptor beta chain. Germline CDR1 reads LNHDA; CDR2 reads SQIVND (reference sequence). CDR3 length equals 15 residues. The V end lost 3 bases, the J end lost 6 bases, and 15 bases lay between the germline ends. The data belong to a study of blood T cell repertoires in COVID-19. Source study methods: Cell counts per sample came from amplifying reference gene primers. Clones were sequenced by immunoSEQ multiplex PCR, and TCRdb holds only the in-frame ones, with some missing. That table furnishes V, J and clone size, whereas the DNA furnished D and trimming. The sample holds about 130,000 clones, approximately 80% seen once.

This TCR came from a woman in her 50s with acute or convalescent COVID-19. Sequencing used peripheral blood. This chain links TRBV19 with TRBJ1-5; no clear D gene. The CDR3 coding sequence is TGTGCCAGTAGTATGCGAGCGGCAGTTCTTCAGCCCCAGCATTTT. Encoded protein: CASSMRAAVLQPQHF. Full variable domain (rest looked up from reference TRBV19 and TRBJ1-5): DGGITQSPKYLFRKEGQNVTLSCEQNLNHDAMYWYRQDPGQGLRLIYYSQIVNDFQKGDIAEGYSVSREKKESFPLTVTSAQKNPTAFYLCASSMRAAVLQPQHFGDGTRLSIL.